This entry concerns a single TCR beta chain. Only in-frame clones appear in the TCRdb table, and some are missing; sequencing was by immunoSEQ multiplex PCR. The table lists tens of thousands of clones, 70% to 90% of them singletons. The record originates from a study of OX40 agonist ivuxolimab in advanced cancers. The CDR3 length is 13 residues. Germline lookup yields CDR1 MNHEY and CDR2 SMNVEV (reference sequence). V lost 5 bases to trimming and J lost 5 bases, with 12 bases between them. The sequences come from CD4+ or CD8+ T cells sorted from blood, collected in a trial of the OX40 agonist ivuxolimab. The V and J genes are TRBV27 and TRBJ2-5; no clear D. The sequence was collected from an adult with an advanced solid tumor such as melanoma, head and neck, liver or kidney cancer. CDR3 sequence (DNA): TGTGCCAGCAGTGGACGGTCCTGGGAGACCCAGTACTTC. This encodes CASSGRSWETQYF.